This TCR beta chain was obtained from a study of blood T cells in healthy people across ages. Through a sample-barcoded 5' primer and a J-beta primer mix, a second PCR was run for roughly 6 to 12 cycles. TCRdb analysed the 5' RACE reads with MiXCR anew, one entry per CDR3 protein. Altogether about 670,000 distinct CDR3 sequences are present, about 51% being singletons, with the ten largest covering roughly 13%. The V segment lost 5 bases and the J segment 3 bases; nucleotides outside the gene matches: 6. This CDR3 has 15 residues. Germline values: CDR1 SGHVS, CDR2 FNYEAQ. The origin of this receptor is an elderly woman in good health. Sequenced input: blood. V usage is TRBV7-6 and J usage is TRBJ2-3, with 9 bases lining up with TRBD2. Here the CDR3 DNA reads TGTGCCAGCAGCAACCCTAGCGGGGCTACAGATACGCAGTATTTT. Its translation is CASSNPSGATDTQYF.